This paragraph reports one T cell receptor (beta chain). What it recognizes is unknown. CDR3 size: 14 residues. V gave up 7 bases and J gave up 5 bases; unmatched junction bases: 8. CDR1 is LNHDA, CDR2 SQIVND, per germline (reference sequence). The source of the sample is a study of OX40 agonist ivuxolimab in advanced cancers. Study findings and constraints: CD8+ T cells averaged more expanded clones than CD4+. At 0.1 to 3.0 mg/kg and by week 6, CD4+ and CD8+ T cells in the blood had expanded clonally. Partial responders dosed at 0.1-3.0 mg/kg displayed clonal expansion ranking among the lowest.

TCRdb's table, derived via immunoSEQ multiplex PCR, lists solely in-frame clones and lacks some. The top ten hold under 0.95% of the sample, which has approximately 110,000 clones, 85% to 95% seen once. Prior autoimmune disease or systemic immunosuppression barred patients. Sequenced material: CD4+ or CD8+ T cells sorted from blood, taken in a trial of the OX40 agonist ivuxolimab. The sequence was obtained from an adult with an advanced solid tumor such as melanoma, head and neck, liver or kidney cancer. The chain joins TRBV19 to TRBJ2-7; 10 bases match TRBD1. The CDR3 loop reads CASKFGDRGDEQYF. The DNA for the CDR3 is TGTGCCAGTAAATTTGGGGACAGGGGCGACGAGCAGTACTTC. The full variable domain, its missing parts supplied by reference TRBV19 and TRBJ2-7, is DGGITQSPKYLFRKEGQNVTLSCEQNLNHDAMYWYRQDPGQGLRLIYYSQIVNDFQKGDIAEGYSVSREKKESFPLTVTSAQKNPTAFYLCASKFGDRGDEQYFGPGTRLTVT.